This record covers a single T cell receptor (beta chain). This clonotype has only a few counts. It lacks a known antigen. No base-level quality is on record; no much larger clone is a single base apart. Libraries were prepared through 5' RACE. This sample was sequenced with an Illumina HiSeq 2500. A second PCR of roughly 7 to 12 cycles was run with a J-beta primer mix and a sample-barcoded 5' primer. Each TCR beta cDNA molecule received a unique molecular identifier from a template-switch 5' adaptor carrying 12 random nucleotides. At least 2.5 million CDR3-containing paired-end reads were obtained from each sample. The Mint cDNA synthesis kit, primed by a TRBC-specific oligonucleotide, was used to synthesize first-strand cDNA from all RNA. Following uracil-DNA glycosylase treatment, all cDNA underwent a first 18-cycle PCR with the universal primers M1SS and BC2_uni_R. Concerning the study's data processing: Normalization of each sample was performed by random selection of 1 million high-quality reads, each carrying a distinct molecular identifier. Reads sharing molecular identifiers were discarded rather than binned into consensus sequences. MiTCR, set to a Q25 quality threshold and the strictest error-elimination algorithm, was used for CDR3 identification, clonotype clustering and error correction. Lower-bound total TCR beta diversity was estimated with a nonparametric unseen species model using Euler transformation. Using fastp trimming at Q25 and MiXCR clonotype assembly, TCRdb reanalyzed the public sequencing data and kept in-frame beta chains. Identical CDR3 proteins give one entry, which carries the most common genes and DNA. Clone size and V and J calls follow TCRdb, not the original study. The sample profile shows 1.5 million to 2 million distinct CDR3 sequences; around 35% of them were found once. The top ten clones comprise about 11% of the sample.

The sample is drawn from a study of blood T cells in healthy people across ages (dated by TCRdb to between 2014 and 2017). About the investigation overall: Template switching captured roughly one uniquely barcoded TCR beta cDNA molecule per two T cells in model experiments. Using the same blood draw, the study looked at two additional independent replicas of 1 million unique cDNA reads for two donors, one aged 18 to 30 and the other aged 80 or older. Donors were grouped into four age groups: young (average roughly 17 years), middle-aged (39), aged (approximately 58) and long-lived (around 80). Age-related changes in TCR beta repertoire diversity were measured in the study by deep sequencing normalized with unique cDNA molecular identifiers. To avoid experimental bias, donors of different ages were randomly spread across the sequencing lanes. Overall study outcomes, separate from this receptor: A strong correlation was found between observed TCR beta diversity and the percentage of naive T cells measured by flow cytometry. Because donor CMV infection status was unknown, age-related changes in expanded clonotypes were potentially confounded. The long-lived group showed more naive CD4+ T cells, fewer expanded clones and increased TCR diversity than the aged group, suggesting age selection. Conclusive comparison of naive and antigen-experienced compartments was prevented by the profiling of bulk unsorted PBMCs. As age increased, observed TCR beta diversity per million T cells dropped in a roughly linear way, and a significant reduction was already evident by age about 40. Estimates of total diversity based on one million sequenced T cells were regarded as lower bounds and as underestimates.

The CDR3 holds 15 amino acids from the cysteine to the phenylalanine. Of all the DNA, just the CDR3 is kept, 45 bases in frame from base 1. CDR1 and CDR2 were assigned from the germline V gene (reference sequence) as SEHNR and FQNEAQ. Trimming leaves V shorter by 1 base and J shorter by 7 bases, with the junction holding 5 bases beyond the gene matches. Donors were 39 systemically healthy Caucasian individuals from Russia aged roughly 6 to 90 years. Around 10 milliliters of peripheral blood were collected from each donor into EDTA-treated Vacutainer tubes. Ficoll-Paque density-gradient centrifugation was used to isolate PBMCs, with at least 6.5 million per sample. Trizol reagent was used to extract total RNA from PBMCs, with at least 5 micrograms per sample. Naive CD45RAhigh/CD27high T cell percentages were measured by flow cytometry on a PBMC aliquot from every donor.

The clonotype comes from a young woman in good health. The sequenced sample consisted of blood. The receptor chain draws on TRBV7-9 and TRBJ2-3; 10 bases in the junction line up with TRBD2. The DNA is as follows: TGTGCCAGCAGCTTAGTCCTAGCGGGGGTAAATACGCAGTATTTT. Translated, it gives CASSLVLAGVNTQYF. With the portions outside the CDR3 filled from the reference TRBV7-9 and TRBJ2-3 genes, the complete variable region becomes DTGVSQNPRHKITKRGQNVTFRCDPISEHNRLYWYRQTLGQGPEFLTYFQNEAQLEKSRLLSDRFSAERPKGSFSTLEIQRTEQGDSAMYLCASSLVLAGVNTQYFGPGTRLTVL.